The source of this TCR beta chain is a study of graft-versus-host responses after intestinal transplantation. Study information: The whole recipient group had anti-thymocyte globulin induction followed by tacrolimus and steroids for around 3 years.

V lost 0 bases and J lost 3, with 9 bases in between. This CDR3 comprises 14 residues. Germline assignment: CDR1 LGHNA and CDR2 YSLEER. Study observations and caveats: Within allografts, high graft-versus-host to host-versus-graft clonal ratios were seen among patients with graft-donor T cell macrochimerism. Recipient marrow harbored GvH clones, some of which surfaced first in ileum or blood. Association was observed between peak circulating GvH clone levels and early post-transplant HvG declines.

Libraries were prepared by immunoSEQ multiplex PCR; TCRdb keeps only in-frame clonotypes and omits some of them. Of tens of thousands of clones listed, approximately 94% are singletons. Notes on this clone: The antigen is undetermined.

This sequence was found in a human donor who received an intestinal transplant. The sample in question was unstimulated CD8+ T cells sorted from spleen or lymph node cells, obtained before intestinal transplant. J is TRBJ2-7 and V is TRBV4-3; perhaps TRBD1 as D (5 bases). CDR3 bases: TGCGCCAGCAGCCAAGATACAGGTTACTACGAGCAGTACTTC. Protein product: CASSQDTGYYEQYF.